The clone carrying this TCR beta chain was observed at least ten times. Its antigen is unidentified. The ends were cut back, 2 bases at V and 2 bases at J, with 9 bases in the middle. The CDR3 is 14 residues long. In germline, CDR1 is SGHRS, CDR2 YFSETQ. The data were taken from a study of blood T cells in healthy people across ages. Findings and caveats of the study: Both naive CD4+ cell counts and diversity were greater in long-lived donors than in aged donors. PBMCs left unsorted prevented a conclusive naive versus antigen-experienced comparison.

A second PCR, run for about 6 to 11 cycles, used a sample-barcoded 5' primer plus a J-beta primer mix. Each CDR3 protein is one row after TCRdb ran MiXCR on the 5' RACE reads. The sample lists 1.4 million or so distinct CDR3 sequences, roughly 43% occurring once. The receptor's source is a woman between 18 and 29 years old in good health. The sample was blood. The chain is built from TRBV5-1 and TRBJ2-3; D might be TRBD1 or TRBD2, each matching 5 bases. The CDR3 DNA sequence: TGCGCCAGCAGCTTAGGGACCCTCACAGATACGCAGTATTTT. It translates to CASSLGTLTDTQYF.